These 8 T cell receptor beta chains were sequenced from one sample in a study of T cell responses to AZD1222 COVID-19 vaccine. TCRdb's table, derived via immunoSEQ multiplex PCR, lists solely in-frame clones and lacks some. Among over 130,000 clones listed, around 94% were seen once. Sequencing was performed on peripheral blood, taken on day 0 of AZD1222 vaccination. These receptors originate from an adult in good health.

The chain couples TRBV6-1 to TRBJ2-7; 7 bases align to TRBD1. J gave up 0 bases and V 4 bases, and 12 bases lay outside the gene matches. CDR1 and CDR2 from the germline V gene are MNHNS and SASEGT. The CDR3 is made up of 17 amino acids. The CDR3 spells CASSGTLNRGPSYEQYV. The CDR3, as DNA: TGTGCCAGCAGTGGGACCCTTAACAGGGGCCCCTCCTACGAGCAGTACGTC.

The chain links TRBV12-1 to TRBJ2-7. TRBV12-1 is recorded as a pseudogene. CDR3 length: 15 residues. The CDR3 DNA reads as TGTGCCAGCAGCTCCGGGACGCAAAGCTCCTACGAGCAGTACGTC. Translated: CASSSGTQSSYEQYV.

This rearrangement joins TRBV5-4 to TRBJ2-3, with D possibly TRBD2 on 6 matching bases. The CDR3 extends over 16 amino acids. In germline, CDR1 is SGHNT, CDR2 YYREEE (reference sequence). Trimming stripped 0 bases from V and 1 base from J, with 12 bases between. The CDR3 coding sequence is TGTGCCAGCAGCTTGGGGGGACTCCTTGGCACAGATACGCAGTATTTT. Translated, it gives CASSLGGLLGTDTQYF. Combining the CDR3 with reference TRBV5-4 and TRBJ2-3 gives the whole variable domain ETGVTQSPTHLIKTRGQQVTLRCSSQSGHNTVSWYQQALGQGPQFIFQYYREEENGRGNFPPRFSGLQFPNYSSELNVNALELDDSALYLCASSLGGLLGTDTQYFGPGTRLTVL.

The CDR3 nucleotides are TGTGCCAGCAGCCCGAGGGAGAGCCTTTTATTGTCGGAAAAACTGTTTTTT. It translates to CASSPRESLLLSEKLFF. V and J are TRBV3-1 (or the pseudogene TRBV3-2) and TRBJ1-4, with D unclear. Germline-derived CDR1 and CDR2 are LGHDT and YNNKEL (reference sequence). This CDR3 contains 17 residues. The ends were cut back, 4 bases at V and 8 bases at J, with 23 bases in the middle.

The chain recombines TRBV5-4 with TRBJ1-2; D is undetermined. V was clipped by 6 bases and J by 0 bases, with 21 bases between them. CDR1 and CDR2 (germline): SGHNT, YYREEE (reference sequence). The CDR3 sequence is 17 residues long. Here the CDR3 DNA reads TGTGCCAGCACCACCCCAGTCGGGGAGCACCCTAACTATGGCTACACCTTC. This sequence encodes CASTTPVGEHPNYGYTF.

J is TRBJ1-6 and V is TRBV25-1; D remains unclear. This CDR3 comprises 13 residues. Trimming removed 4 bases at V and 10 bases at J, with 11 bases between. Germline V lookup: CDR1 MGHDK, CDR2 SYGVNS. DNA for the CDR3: TGTGCCAGCAGTGGGTCGGTACCGTCACCCCTCCACTTT. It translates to CASSGSVPSPLHF.

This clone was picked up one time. The CDR3 loop is CATKEREHNEQFF. The CDR3 DNA reads as TGTGCCACCAAGGAGAGGGAGCACAATGAGCAGTTCTTC. This chain connects TRBV2 to TRBJ2-1; D perhaps matches TRBD2 (5 bases). The germline V and J ends were trimmed by 10 bases and 5 bases, with 15 bases remaining between them. Germline V gene lookup returns CDR1 SNHLY and CDR2 FYNNEI. The CDR3 sequence is 13 residues long.

CDR3 amino acids: CASSPAWGGYGYTF. CDR3 nucleotide sequence: TGTGCCAGCAGTCCCGCGTGGGGTGGGTATGGCTACACCTTC. This chain links TRBV28 with TRBJ1-2, with unresolved D. The CDR3 runs to 14 residues. Germline assignment: CDR1 MDHEN and CDR2 SYDVKM. Trimming removed 5 bases from V and 5 bases from J, with 15 bases in between.